One and the same sample provided the 10 T cell receptor beta chains below, sequenced in a study of early stage breast cancer tumors. Assay: immunoSEQ multiplex PCR; the TCRdb copy retains only in-frame clones and omits some. The table records tens of thousands of clones, 75% to 85% of them present only once. Material: blood. The receptor set was obtained from a person between 60 and 70 years old with breast cancer.

The table lists this clone with a few counts. The chain links TRBV27 to TRBJ1-5; a weak D match, TRBD1 (6 bases). Trimming pared 5 bases from V and 3 bases from J, leaving 14 bases between. CDR1 and CDR2 from the germline V gene are MNHEY and SMNVEV (reference sequence). There are 15 residues in the CDR3. This chain's CDR3 is CASSVQGRLNQPQHF. DNA of the CDR3: TGTGCCAGCAGTGTGCAGGGGCGACTCAATCAGCCCCAGCATTTT.

CDR3 amino acids: CASSAADRDQPQHF. The CDR3 bases are TGTGCCAGCAGTGCGGCGGACAGGGATCAGCCCCAGCATTTT. The chain is built from TRBV2 and TRBJ1-5; 8 bases fit TRBD1. The CDR3 has 14 amino acids. CDR1 SNHLY and CDR2 FYNNEI come from the germline V gene. The V segment lost 4 bases and the J segment 5 bases; nucleotides outside the gene matches: 4. The full variable domain, with the rest looked up from reference TRBV2 and TRBJ1-5, is EPEVTQTPSHQVTQMGQEVILRCVPISNHLYFYWYRQILGQKVEFLVSFYNNEISEKSEIFDDQFSVERPDGSNFTLKIRSTKLEDSAMYFCASSAADRDQPQHFGDGTRLSIL.

This clone was recorded a few times. V usage is TRBV30 and J usage is TRBJ1-2; TRBD1 matches at 8 bases. Germline CDR1 GTSNPN, CDR2 SVGIG (reference sequence). V lost 3 bases and J lost 7; bases outside the gene matches: 4. The CDR3 runs 12 residues. CDR3 sequence (DNA): TGTGCCTGGAGCGGGACAGGCGTTGGCTACACCTTC. This codes for CAWSGTGVGYTF.

The CDR3, as DNA: TGTGCCAGCATGGAGGGGAAAGCAAACACCATATATTTT. This translates into CASMEGKANTIYF. The chain has TRBV28 and TRBJ1-3, with D possibly TRBD1 on 5 matching bases. The V gene lost 7 bases and the J gene lost 6 bases, with 13 bases spanning the gap. CDR1 is MDHEN, CDR2 SYDVKM, per germline. This CDR3 region has 13 residues.

The chain couples TRBV15 to TRBJ2-7, with 12 bases matching TRBD2. CDR3 length: 16 residues. From germline, CDR1 is LNHNV and CDR2 YYDKDF (reference sequence). Trimming removed 5 bases from V and 4 bases from J; junction bases left unmatched: 9. CDR3 nucleotides: TGTGCCACCAGCTTCCCGACTAGCGGGAGAGGGTACGAGCAGTACTTC. Translation gives CATSFPTSGRGYEQYF.

The J gene is TRBJ2-7, the V gene TRBV27; TRBD1 matches 7 bases. Trimming took 5 bases from V and 6 from J; bases not matched to a gene: 10. CDR3 size: 14 residues. From germline, CDR1 is MNHEY and CDR2 SMNVEV (reference sequence). The CDR3 DNA follows: TGTGCCAGCAGTCCTGACAGGGTTCCGGGCGAGCAGTACTTC. Residues: CASSPDRVPGEQYF.

The chain couples TRBV7-8 to TRBJ2-1; the D is unclear. The CDR3 consists of 12 residues. The V end was cut by 1 base, the J end by 9 bases, with 7 bases between. Per germline, CDR1 SGHVS and CDR2 FQNEAQ. Here the CDR3 reads CASSLGDFEQFF. The CDR3 bases are TGTGCCAGCAGCTTAGGAGATTTTGAGCAGTTCTTC.

The chain links TRBV6-5 to TRBJ1-4; D gene uncertain. CDR1 is MNHEY, CDR2 SVGAGI, per germline. CDR3 length: 15 amino acids. The ends were cut back, 5 bases at V and 1 base at J, with 11 bases in the middle. The DNA for the CDR3 is TGTGCCAGCAGTCGGTCTATGGTAACTAATGAAAAACTGTTTTTT. It yields the protein CASSRSMVTNEKLFF.

The chain combines TRBV25-1 with TRBJ2-5; D is undetermined. Trimming removed 4 bases from V and 3 bases from J, with 15 bases in between. Germline CDR1 and CDR2: MGHDK and SYGVNS. The CDR3 is made up of 15 amino acids. CDR3 protein: CASSGPVARKETQYF. The CDR3 nucleotides read TGTGCCAGCAGTGGCCCAGTAGCCAGAAAAGAGACCCAGTACTTC. Based on the CDR3 plus reference TRBV25-1 and TRBJ2-5, the full variable domain is EADIYQTPRYLVIGTGKKITLECSQTMGHDKMYWYQQDPGMELHLIHYSYGVNSTEKGDLSSESTVSRIRTEHFPLTLESARPSHTSQYLCASSGPVARKETQYFGPGTRLLVL.

The J gene is TRBJ1-1, the V gene TRBV16; D uncertain. V was pared by 5 bases and J by 2 bases, with 18 bases between. This CDR3 comprises 16 residues. CDR1 and CDR2 from the germline V gene are KGHSY and FQNENV. The CDR3 region is CASSGLAGWGNTEAFF. CDR3 in DNA: TGTGCCAGCAGCGGGCTTGCGGGGTGGGGTAACACTGAAGCTTTCTTT. Supplemented by reference TRBV16 and TRBJ1-1, the full variable domain reads GEEVAQTPKHLVRGEGQKAKLYCAPIKGHSYVFWYQQVLKNEFKFLISFQNENVFDETGMPKERFSAKCLPNSPCSLEIQATKLEDSAVYFCASSGLAGWGNTEAFFGQGTRLTVV.